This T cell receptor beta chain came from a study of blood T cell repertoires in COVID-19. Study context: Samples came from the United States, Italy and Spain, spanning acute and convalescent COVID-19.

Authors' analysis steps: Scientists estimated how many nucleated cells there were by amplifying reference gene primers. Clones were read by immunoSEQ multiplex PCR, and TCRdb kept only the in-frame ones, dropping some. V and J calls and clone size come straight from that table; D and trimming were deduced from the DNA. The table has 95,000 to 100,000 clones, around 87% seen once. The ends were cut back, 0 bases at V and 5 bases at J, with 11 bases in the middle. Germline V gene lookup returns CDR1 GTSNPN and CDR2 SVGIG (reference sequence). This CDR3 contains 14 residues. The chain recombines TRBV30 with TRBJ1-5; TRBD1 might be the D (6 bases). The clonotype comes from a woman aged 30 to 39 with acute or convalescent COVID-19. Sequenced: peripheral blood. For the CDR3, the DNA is TGTGCCTGGAGTGTACTGCAGGGGCATCAGCCCCAGCATTTT. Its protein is CAWSVLQGHQPQHF.